The clone carrying this T cell receptor beta chain was counted many times. TCRdb itself ran the 5' RACE reads through MiXCR, one entry per CDR3 protein. The data contain about 310,000 distinct CDR3 sequences, 20% to 25% of them singletons. The data belong to a study of CD8 T cells in ankylosing spondylitis. V dropped 2 bases and J dropped 1 base, with 8 bases sitting between them. CDR1 and CDR2 from the germline V gene are PRHDT and FYEKMQ (reference sequence). This CDR3 is 14 amino acids long. Sequencing was carried out using blood, either unsorted or a sorted T cell fraction (not recorded which). The rearrangement links TRBV13 to TRBJ1-1; D gene uncertain. The TCR was taken from a female donor with ankylosing spondylitis or in good health (not recorded which). Here the CDR3 DNA reads TGTGCCAGCAGCTTAATGGGAGGGAACACTGAAGCTTTCTTT. It yields the protein CASSLMGGNTEAFF.